Listed here are 6 T cell receptor beta chains from one sample, sequenced in a study of CD8 T cell repertoires and HIV-1 epitope variants. The method was immunoSEQ multiplex PCR; TCRdb's version includes in-frame clones alone and lacks a portion of them. The data contain roughly 4,900 clones, approximately 66% of them singletons. These receptors' antigens are unknown. Sequences were obtained from cultured CD8+ T cells derived from PBMCs. The receptors shown here come from a male donor with HIV.

V gene TRBV5-6 combines with J gene TRBJ1-2, with 10 nucleotides matching TRBD1. The CDR3 runs to 17 residues. Looked up from germline, CDR1 is SGHDT and CDR2 is YYEEEE. Germline trimming cut 1 base from V and 8 bases from J; bases unmatched to any gene: 14. DNA of the CDR3: TGTGCCAGCAGCTTGACGGGAGTGACAGGGGGCCGTGGAGGCTACACCTTC. This codes for CASSLTGVTGGRGGYTF.

The chain links TRBV19 to TRBJ1-2, with D maybe TRBD1 (5 bases). Trimming pared 6 bases from V and 2 bases from J, leaving 13 bases between. This CDR3 contains 14 residues. Germline CDR1 and CDR2: LNHDA and SQIVND (reference sequence). The CDR3: CASSPRAYNYGYTF. The DNA for the CDR3 is TGTGCCAGTAGCCCCAGGGCATACAACTATGGCTACACCTTC.

This sequence joins TRBV19 and TRBJ1-5; D call uncertain. Trimming took off 1 base at V and 4 bases at J, with 2 bases between the two ends. The germline V gene encodes CDR1 LNHDA and CDR2 SQIVND (reference sequence). The CDR3 consists of 12 residues. CDR3 protein: CASSIGNQPQHF. CDR3 sequence (DNA): TGTGCCAGTAGTATAGGAAATCAGCCCCAGCATTTT.

This rearrangement joins TRBV4-3 to TRBJ2-2; D may be TRBD2 (5 bases). The V gene lost 4 bases and the J gene lost 6 bases, with 9 bases spanning the gap. This CDR3 is built from 13 residues. Germline V gives CDR1 LGHNA, CDR2 YSLEER. The CDR3 DNA reads as TGCGCCAGCAGCCTCACCGGGGCCGGGGAGCTGTTTTTT. Protein product: CASSLTGAGELFF.

The chain recombines TRBV15 with TRBJ1-4; maybe TRBD1 (5 bases). Germline V gene sequence: CDR1 LNHNV, CDR2 YYDKDF (reference sequence). The CDR3 spans 14 residues. V was shortened by 8 bases and J by 8 bases, with 18 bases between the two germline ends. CDR3 in amino acids: CATWRGVGKEKLFF. Here the CDR3 DNA reads TGTGCCACCTGGCGAGGGGTAGGGAAGGAAAAACTGTTTTTT.

The rearrangement uses TRBV9 and TRBJ2-2; a possible D gene is TRBD2 (6 bases). Germline V gives CDR1 SGDLS, CDR2 YYNGEE. V was pared by 0 bases and J by 0 bases, with 12 bases between. The CDR3 runs to 17 residues. CDR3 DNA: TGTGCCAGCAGCGTAGCTAGGGGAGGAACGAACACCGGGGAGCTGTTTTTT. This sequence encodes CASSVARGGTNTGELFF.